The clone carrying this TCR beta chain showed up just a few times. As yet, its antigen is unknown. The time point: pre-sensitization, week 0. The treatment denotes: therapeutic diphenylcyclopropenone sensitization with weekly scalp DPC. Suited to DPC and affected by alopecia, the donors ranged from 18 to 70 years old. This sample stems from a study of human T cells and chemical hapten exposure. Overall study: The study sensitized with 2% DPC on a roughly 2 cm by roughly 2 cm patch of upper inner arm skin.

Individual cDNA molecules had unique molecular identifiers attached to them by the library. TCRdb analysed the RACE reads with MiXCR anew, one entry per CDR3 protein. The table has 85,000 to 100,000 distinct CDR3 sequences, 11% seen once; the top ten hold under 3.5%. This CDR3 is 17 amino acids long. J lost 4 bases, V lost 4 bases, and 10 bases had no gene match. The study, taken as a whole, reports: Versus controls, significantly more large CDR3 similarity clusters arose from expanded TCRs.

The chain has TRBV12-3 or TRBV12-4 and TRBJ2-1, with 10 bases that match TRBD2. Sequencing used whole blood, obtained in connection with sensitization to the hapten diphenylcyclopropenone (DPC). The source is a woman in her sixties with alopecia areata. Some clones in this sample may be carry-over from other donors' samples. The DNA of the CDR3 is TGTGCCAGCAGTTCAGCGCGGGCTAGCGGGGGTTACAATGAGCAGTTCTTC. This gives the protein CASSSARASGGYNEQFF.